A single sample is the source of the 24 T cell receptor beta chains below, sequenced in a study of blood T cell repertoires in COVID-19. TCRdb's copy holds only in-frame clones and misses some; the assay was immunoSEQ multiplex PCR. The sample has roughly 260,000 clones, roughly 90% seen once. The material sequenced was PBMCs or T cells enriched from blood (not recorded which). These TCRs come from a woman aged 30 to 39 with acute COVID-19.

The gene calls are TRBV30 and TRBJ2-5, with TRBD1 as a possible D gene (6 bases). The length of the CDR3 is 14 residues. The V end was cut by 1 base, the J end by 1 base, with 10 bases between. CDR1 and CDR2 (germline): GTSNPN, SVGIG (reference sequence). The DNA for the CDR3 is TGTGCCTGGAGTGCCGACAGGCTCCAAGAGACCCAGTACTTC. It yields the protein CAWSADRLQETQYF. Together with reference TRBV30 and TRBJ2-5, the CDR3 gives the full variable domain: SQTIHQWPATLVQPVGSPLSLECTVEGTSNPNLYWYRQAAGRGLQLLFYSVGIGQISSEVPQNLSASRPQDRQFILSSKKLLLSDSGFYLCAWSADRLQETQYFGPGTRLLVL.

The V gene is TRBV19, the J gene TRBJ1-6, with D possibly being TRBD1 (5 bases). The germline V and J ends were trimmed by 7 bases and 7 bases, with 14 bases remaining between them. This CDR3 region has 14 residues. CDR1 is LNHDA, CDR2 SQIVND, per germline (reference sequence). DNA for the CDR3: TGTGCCAGTAATAGAGGTAGGGGAAATTCACCCCTCCACTTT. It translates to CASNRGRGNSPLHF.

This rearrangement joins TRBV5-1 to TRBJ2-5; unclear D gene. V was pared by 4 bases and J by 5 bases, with 18 bases between. Germline assignment: CDR1 SGHRS and CDR2 YFSETQ. This CDR3 contains 15 residues. CDR3 nucleotide sequence: TGCGCCAGCAGCCCCAGTTTGTCCCGGGTTGAGACCCAGTACTTC. This gives the protein CASSPSLSRVETQYF.

The rearrangement uses TRBV11-2 and TRBJ2-3; D unclear. Germline lookup yields CDR1 SGHAT and CDR2 FQNNGV. With 1 base removed from V and 4 bases from J, the gap between germline ends came to 9 bases. The CDR3 runs to 14 residues. CDR3 protein: CASSLGPGSDTQYF. In DNA, the CDR3 is TGTGCCAGCAGCTTAGGTCCAGGATCAGATACGCAGTATTTT. Variable domain in full (rest from reference TRBV11-2 and TRBJ2-3): EAGVAQSPRYKIIEKRQSVAFWCNPISGHATLYWYQQILGQGPKLLIQFQNNGVVDDSQLPKDRFSAERLKGVDSTLKIQPAKLEDSAVYLCASSLGPGSDTQYFGPGTRLTVL.

The chain links TRBV30 to TRBJ2-7, with TRBD2 as a possible D gene (6 bases). V lost 3 bases and J 0 bases, leaving 21 bases between the germline ends. The CDR3 loop spans 17 amino acids. Per germline, CDR1 GTSNPN and CDR2 SVGIG (reference sequence). The CDR3 reads CAWSLRGGDQFSYEQYF. CDR3 bases: TGTGCCTGGAGCCTCCGAGGAGGGGACCAATTCTCCTACGAGCAGTACTTC. Full variable domain (outside the CDR3, taken from reference TRBV30 and TRBJ2-7): SQTIHQWPATLVQPVGSPLSLECTVEGTSNPNLYWYRQAAGRGLQLLFYSVGIGQISSEVPQNLSASRPQDRQFILSSKKLLLSDSGFYLCAWSLRGGDQFSYEQYFGPGTRLTVT.

The chain links TRBV7-9 to TRBJ1-2, with 12 positions matching TRBD1. This CDR3 has 15 residues. V shed 5 bases, J shed 3 bases, and the junction held 4 bases outside the gene matches. The germline gives CDR1 SEHNR, CDR2 FQNEAQ (reference sequence). The CDR3 region is CASSAGQGAYYGYTF. CDR3 nucleotide sequence: TGTGCCAGCAGCGCGGGACAGGGGGCTTACTATGGCTACACCTTC.

This clone was recorded only once. The CDR3: CASSVQVQRNTIYF. The CDR3 nucleotides are TGTGCCAGCAGTGTTCAGGTGCAGCGAAACACCATATATTTT. The gene calls are TRBV2 and TRBJ1-3; D remains unclear. This CDR3 is built from 14 residues. V lost 4 bases and J lost 5, with 12 bases in between. CDR1 and CDR2 (germline): SNHLY, FYNNEI. The variable domain in full, completed from reference TRBV2 and TRBJ1-3, reads EPEVTQTPSHQVTQMGQEVILRCVPISNHLYFYWYRQILGQKVEFLVSFYNNEISEKSEIFDDQFSVERPDGSNFTLKIRSTKLEDSAMYFCASSVQVQRNTIYFGEGSWLTVV.

The CDR3 nucleotides read TGTGCCAGCAGCTGGGACAGGAACCCCCGCTCCTACAATGAGCAGTTCTTC. Protein: CASSWDRNPRSYNEQFF. The rearrangement uses TRBV7-9 and TRBJ2-1, with TRBD1 matching over 8 bases. V lost 4 bases and J lost 0; bases outside the gene matches: 8. The CDR3 spans 17 residues. Germline CDR1 reads SEHNR; CDR2 reads FQNEAQ (reference sequence). Variable domain in full (rest from reference TRBV7-9 and TRBJ2-1): DTGVSQNPRHKITKRGQNVTFRCDPISEHNRLYWYRQTLGQGPEFLTYFQNEAQLEKSRLLSDRFSAERPKGSFSTLEIQRTEQGDSAMYLCASSWDRNPRSYNEQFFGPGTRLTVL.

This sequence joins TRBV12-2 and TRBJ2-4; the table names TRBD1, a call not compared with the DNA. TRBV12-2 is a known pseudogene. The CDR3 covers 18 residues. The DNA of the CDR3 is TGTGCAAGTCGCTTAGAGGGGAAGGACGGGCTAGCCAAAAACATTCAGTACTTC. Translated, it gives CASRLEGKDGLAKNIQYF.

V is TRBV7-2 and J is TRBJ1-2; D gene unclear. Trimming stripped 0 bases from V and 1 base from J, with 6 bases between. The CDR3 covers 14 residues. Germline values: CDR1 SGHTA, CDR2 FQGNSA. The CDR3 loop is CASSLAQLNYGYTF. CDR3 in DNA: TGTGCCAGCAGCTTAGCCCAACTTAACTATGGCTACACCTTC.

The V gene is TRBV5-1, the J gene TRBJ1-6; maybe TRBD1 (5 bases). Trimming took 0 bases from V and 6 from J, leaving 16 bases between them. The CDR3 has 17 amino acids. Germline CDR1 is SGHRS and CDR2 is YFSETQ. CDR3: CASSLGPPGFSNSPLHF. Here the CDR3 DNA reads TGCGCCAGCAGCTTGGGCCCCCCAGGGTTCTCTAATTCACCCCTCCACTTT.

This clone was seen just once. The V call is TRBV5-1, the J call TRBJ2-1; a weak D match, TRBD1 (5 bases). The CDR3 is 15 amino acids. The V and J ends lost 3 bases and 5 bases respectively, with 15 bases between them. From germline, CDR1 is SGHRS and CDR2 YFSETQ. The CDR3 region is CASSSGLRADNEQFF. The DNA of the CDR3 is TGCGCCAGCAGCTCCGGCCTCAGGGCGGACAATGAGCAGTTCTTC.

The chain couples TRBV3-1 (or the pseudogene TRBV3-2) to TRBJ2-6, with 8 bases fitting TRBD1. CDR3 size: 18 residues. Trimming removed 6 bases from V and 0 bases from J; junction bases left unmatched: 10. Germline V gives CDR1 LGHDT, CDR2 YNNKEL (reference sequence). CDR3: CASRRGDRSSSGANVLTF. CDR3 sequence (DNA): TGTGCCAGCAGACGAGGGGACAGGTCGAGCTCTGGGGCCAACGTCCTGACTTTC.

The V call is TRBV27, the J call TRBJ1-3; no firm D call. The germline CDR1 and CDR2 sequences are MNHEY and SMNVEV (reference sequence). Trimming removed 6 bases from V and 3 bases from J, with 9 bases in between. This CDR3 has 13 amino acids. The CDR3 nucleotides read TGTGCCAGCAGAGAGGGAAATGGAAACACCATATATTTT. Translation gives CASREGNGNTIYF.

The sample holds a few counts of this clone. V usage is TRBV5-1 and J usage is TRBJ1-2, with TRBD1 identical over 8 bases. This CDR3 has 14 amino acids. Germline CDR1 and CDR2: SGHRS and YFSETQ. J gave up 3 bases and V 3 bases, and 4 bases lay outside the gene matches. The CDR3, as DNA: TGCGCCAGCAGCTCCGGACAGGGCGACTATGGCTACACCTTC. Protein sequence: CASSSGQGDYGYTF.

CDR3 coding DNA: TGTGCCAGCAGTTTAACAGGAGAGGACAATCAGCCCCAGCATTTT. Translation gives CASSLTGEDNQPQHF. The chain recombines TRBV27 with TRBJ1-5; possible D gene TRBD1, 5 bases. The CDR3 is made up of 15 amino acids. Germline V gives CDR1 MNHEY, CDR2 SMNVEV (reference sequence). V lost 2 bases and J lost 3, with 11 bases in between.

The chain recombines TRBV18 with TRBJ1-1, with D unclear. The germline V and J ends were trimmed by 3 bases and 8 bases, with 7 bases remaining between them. CDR3 length: 11 amino acids. Per germline, CDR1 KGHSH and CDR2 LQKENI. In DNA, the CDR3 is TGTGCCAGCTCACCGGGCGTGGAAGCTTTCTTT. Its protein product is CASSPGVEAFF.

This clone was detected a few times. The V call is TRBV14, the J call TRBJ2-5; 9 bases line up with TRBD1. Germline V gene sequence: CDR1 SGHDN, CDR2 FVKESK. Trimming took 3 bases from V and 5 from J; bases not matched to a gene: 7. The CDR3 sequence is 15 residues long. The CDR3 region is CASSHTGGGGETQYF. CDR3 in DNA: TGTGCCAGCAGCCACACAGGGGGCGGAGGGGAGACCCAGTACTTC.

The chain carries TRBV4-1 and TRBJ2-1, with D possibly matching TRBD1 (5 bases). V lost 2 bases to trimming and J lost 9 bases, with 14 bases between them. Germline V gives CDR1 MGHRA, CDR2 YSYEKL. The CDR3 loop spans 14 amino acids. The CDR3 bases are TGCGCCAGCAGCCAACCCGGCAGGGTGCGTGAGCAGTTCTTC. Amino acids: CASSQPGRVREQFF.

This clone has only a few counts. Other nucleotide sequences from this sample produce the same CDR3. The J gene is TRBJ1-1, the V gene TRBV29-1; 8 bases agree with TRBD1. Losses at the gene ends were 3 bases for V and 5 bases for J; bases not matched to a gene: 5. Germline lookup yields CDR1 SQVTM and CDR2 ANQGSEA. There are 13 residues in the CDR3. CDR3 sequence reads: CSVETGARTEAFF. CDR3 DNA: TGCAGCGTTGAGACAGGGGCAAGAACTGAAGCTTTCTTT.

The chain employs TRBV4-1 and TRBJ1-1; D remains unclear. Per the germline V gene, CDR1 is MGHRA and CDR2 is YSYEKL. Deletions cut 3 bases from V and 1 base from J, with 9 bases between. This CDR3 contains 14 residues. CDR3 sequence: CASSQREGNTEAFF. The CDR3, as DNA: TGCGCCAGCAGCCAGCGAGAGGGGAACACTGAAGCTTTCTTT.

J is TRBJ1-1 and V is TRBV30; no firm D call. Germline V gene data show CDR1 as GTSNPN and CDR2 as SVGIG (reference sequence). The V and J ends lost 0 bases and 4 bases respectively, with 12 bases between them. This CDR3 is 14 amino acids long. This CDR3 reads CAWSVRRVGTEAFF. The CDR3, as DNA: TGTGCCTGGAGTGTTAGGAGAGTAGGCACTGAAGCTTTCTTT.

The chain combines TRBV5-1 with TRBJ1-1, with TRBD1 matching 8 bases. The CDR3 loop spans 15 amino acids. Germline V gene lookup returns CDR1 SGHRS and CDR2 YFSETQ. J lost 1 base, V lost 3 bases, and 5 bases had no gene match. CDR3 region: CASSSIGTGNTEAFF. The CDR3, as DNA: TGCGCCAGCAGCTCGATAGGGACAGGGAACACTGAAGCTTTCTTT.

This clone was detected only once. The chain links TRBV11-2 to TRBJ2-3; D is unresolved. The CDR3 is made up of 13 amino acids. V shed 2 bases and J shed 2 bases, with 5 bases lying between them. CDR1 and CDR2 from the germline V gene are SGHAT and FQNNGV. CDR3 bases: TGTGCCAGCAGCTTACCCTTCACAGATACGCAGTATTTT. Translating gives CASSLPFTDTQYF.